This T cell receptor (beta chain) was recovered during a study of cytomegalovirus exposure and HLA in healthy donors. Study outcomes and limitations: In a later analysis, the majority of CMV-associated beta chains seemingly showed HLA restriction. A classifier reportedly called cytomegalovirus status with high sensitivity and specificity. The listing of fewer than 200 TCR beta chains classed them as cytomegalovirus-associated. In a later analysis, donors in an Asian-associated ancestry cluster reportedly had fewer N-insertions in productive TCRs than the cohort mean.

This clone was counted a few times. What it recognizes is unknown. PCR was performed using 60 Vbeta and 13 Jbeta primers. Assay used: immunoSEQ multiplex PCR; TCRdb lists only in-frame clones, some missing. The sample records 150,000 to 200,000 clones, about 10% being singletons. This CDR3 has 12 residues. Trimming took 3 bases from V and 5 from J, leaving 6 bases between them. Germline values: CDR1 PRHDT, CDR2 FYEKMQ (reference sequence). The receptor was isolated from a woman in her 30s in good health and CMV-seropositive. The chain uses TRBV13 and TRBJ2-3, with D possibly matching TRBD1 (5 bases). The sample taken for sequencing was PBMCs. CDR3 protein: CASSFQGDTQYF. CDR3 nucleotides: TGTGCCAGCAGCTTTCAGGGAGATACGCAGTATTTT.